The 27 T cell receptor beta chains listed next were all sequenced from one sample in a study of cytomegalovirus exposure and HLA in healthy donors. The PCR contained 60 Vbeta and 13 Jbeta primers. Generated by immunoSEQ multiplex PCR, the TCRdb table keeps only in-frame clones and is missing some. The table records 130,000 to 150,000 clones, roughly 70% of them present only once. The sequenced sample was PBMCs. These TCRs come from a man in his 60s in good health and CMV-seronegative.

This clone has more than one count but fewer than ten. The rearrangement links TRBV19 to TRBJ1-1; D gene uncertain. This CDR3 region has 14 residues. V lost 4 bases and J lost 1, with 10 bases in between. Germline V gene lookup returns CDR1 LNHDA and CDR2 SQIVND (reference sequence). CDR3 sequence (DNA): TGTGCCAGTAGTAGGGCAGAGAAGAACACTGAAGCTTTCTTT. Translating gives CASSRAEKNTEAFF.

The table lists this clone with a count of one. The chain couples TRBV11-3 to TRBJ2-5; D might be TRBD2 (6 bases). Trimming took 1 base from V and 5 from J, leaving 17 bases between them. There are 16 residues in the CDR3. Germline-derived CDR1 and CDR2 are SGHNT and YENEEA. CDR3 nucleotides: TGTGCCAGCAGCTTAGGGGGCGCGGGATTTAGGGAGACCCAGTACTTC. Translating it yields CASSLGGAGFRETQYF.

The V call is TRBV2, the J call TRBJ2-1, with 9 bases aligning to TRBD1. Germline CDR1 and CDR2: SNHLY and FYNNEI. V was pared by 0 bases and J by 6 bases, with 12 bases of the junction left unmatched. The CDR3 runs to 18 residues. The chain's CDR3 is CASSEAGTGRIVGNEQFF. The CDR3 DNA reads TGTGCCAGCAGTGAAGCCGGGACAGGGCGGATAGTCGGCAATGAGCAGTTCTTC.

This sequence joins TRBV6-9 and TRBJ2-1, with a weak D call TRBD2 (5 bases). V dropped 1 base and J dropped 5 bases, with 12 bases sitting between them. Germline V lookup: CDR1 MNHGY, CDR2 SVAAGI. The CDR3 runs to 15 residues. The CDR3 sequence: CASSYFRTADNEQFF. CDR3 DNA: TGTGCCAGCAGTTATTTTAGGACTGCCGACAATGAGCAGTTCTTC.

The J gene is TRBJ2-1, the V gene TRBV4-3, with TRBD2 matching over 12 bases. Per the germline V gene, CDR1 is LGHNA and CDR2 is YSLEER. V shed 4 bases, J shed 6 bases, and the junction held 7 bases outside the gene matches. The CDR3 runs 16 residues. The CDR3 DNA reads as TGCGCCAGCAGCCGTAGCCTAGCGGGAGGGGGCAATGAGCAGTTCTTC. Protein product: CASSRSLAGGGNEQFF.

This clone turned up a few times. J is TRBJ2-5 and V is TRBV19; 8 bases agree with TRBD2. CDR3 length: 15 amino acids. After removal of 7 bases from V and 5 bases from J, the junction contained 12 bases not matched to a gene. CDR1 and CDR2 (germline): LNHDA, SQIVND (reference sequence). This chain's CDR3 is CASTDVAGPRETQYF. The CDR3 DNA reads as TGTGCCAGTACGGACGTAGCGGGACCGAGGGAGACCCAGTACTTC.

The chain recombines TRBV6-6 with TRBJ2-2, with TRBD2 matching 9 bases. Germline CDR1 is MNHNY and CDR2 is SVGAGI (reference sequence). This CDR3 contains 15 residues. J was trimmed by 4 bases and V by 4 bases; bases with no gene match: 4. The CDR3 coding sequence is TGTGCCAGCAGTTTAACTAGCGGGTCCACCGGGGAGCTGTTTTTT. It translates to CASSLTSGSTGELFF.

This chain uses TRBV30 with TRBJ2-7; D may be TRBD1 (5 bases). Deletions cut 5 bases from V and 3 bases from J, with 17 bases between. Germline CDR1 reads GTSNPN; CDR2 reads SVGIG (reference sequence). The CDR3 sequence is 14 residues long. This CDR3 reads CAWGGDRQHYEQYF. As DNA, the CDR3 is TGTGCCTGGGGTGGAGACAGACAACACTACGAGCAGTACTTC.

This clone was seen a single time. This rearrangement joins TRBV5-6 to TRBJ1-1; TRBD1 is a possible D gene (5 bases). Germline loops: CDR1 SGHDT, CDR2 YYEEEE. V lost 0 bases and J lost 5, with 17 bases in between. The CDR3 length is 16 residues. The CDR3 sequence is CASSLGLLGGGTEAFF. The CDR3, as DNA: TGTGCCAGCAGCTTGGGCCTCCTGGGGGGAGGGACTGAAGCTTTCTTT. Based on the CDR3 plus reference TRBV5-6 and TRBJ1-1, the full variable domain is DAGVTQSPTHLIKTRGQQVTLRCSPKSGHDTVSWYQQALGQGPQFIFQYYEEEERQRGNFPDRFSGHQFPNYSSELNVNALLLGDSALYLCASSLGLLGGGTEAFFGQGTRLTVV.

The chain joins TRBV5-6 to TRBJ2-3; 10 bases are a match to TRBD2. This CDR3 is 18 amino acids long. V trimming: 0 bases; J trimming: 1 base; junction bases outside the gene matches: 8. Germline V gene lookup returns CDR1 SGHDT and CDR2 YYEEEE. CDR3 region: CASSLGPRLAGGTDTQYF. The CDR3 DNA follows: TGTGCCAGCAGCTTGGGCCCCCGGCTAGCGGGGGGCACAGATACGCAGTATTTT.

This rearrangement joins TRBV9 to TRBJ1-1; TRBD1 matches 8 bases. The V and J ends lost 4 bases and 5 bases, in that order; junction bases with no gene match: 4. The CDR3 runs 13 residues. CDR1 is SGDLS and CDR2 is YYNGEE in the germline V gene. The CDR3 loop is CASSYDRGTEAFF. CDR3 DNA sequence: TGTGCCAGCAGCTACGACAGGGGTACTGAAGCTTTCTTT.

The rearrangement joins TRBV7-9 to TRBJ2-7, with D perhaps TRBD2 (5 bases). CDR1 SEHNR and CDR2 FQNEAQ come from the germline V gene (reference sequence). Trimming removed 1 base from V and 5 bases from J, with 21 bases in between. This CDR3 comprises 17 residues. The CDR3 sequence: CASSLGARTRVVHEQYF. The CDR3, as DNA: TGTGCCAGCAGCTTAGGAGCTCGAACGAGGGTGGTCCACGAGCAGTACTTC.

This clone showed up just a few times. This chain joins TRBV11-1 and TRBJ1-1; no clear D gene. Germline-derived CDR1 and CDR2 are SGHAT and FQDESV (reference sequence). The CDR3 consists of 14 residues. V lost 5 bases and J 1 base, leaving 11 bases between the germline ends. CDR3 in amino acids: CASSLNFGNTEAFF. In DNA form, the CDR3 reads TGTGCCAGCAGCCTAAACTTCGGGAACACTGAAGCTTTCTTT. Combining the CDR3 with reference TRBV11-1 and TRBJ1-1 gives the whole variable domain EAEVAQSPRYKITEKSQAVAFWCDPISGHATLYWYRQILGQGPELLVQFQDESVVDDSQLPKDRFSAERLKGVDSTLKIQPAELGDSAMYLCASSLNFGNTEAFFGQGTRLTVV.

The CDR3 loop is CASSFKETEAFF. CDR3 DNA sequence: TGTGCCAGCAGCTTCAAAGAGACTGAAGCTTTCTTT. The V gene is TRBV11-1, the J gene TRBJ1-1; no clear D. CDR1 and CDR2 from the germline V gene are SGHAT and FQDESV (reference sequence). CDR3 size: 12 residues. Trimming removed 3 bases at V and 5 bases at J, with 7 bases between.

The sample holds a few counts of this clone. Germline is not matched at one junction end, which may reflect a read error. The gene calls are TRBV7-7 and TRBJ1-1; unclear D gene. The CDR3 spans 13 residues. The germline V gene has CDR1 SSHAT and CDR2 FNYEAQ (reference sequence). The CDR3 protein is CASSSSMNTEAFF. The CDR3 DNA reads as TGTGCTAGCAGCTCTAGTATGAACACTGAAGCTTTCTTT.

For this clone: The sample has other DNA sequences that encode this CDR3 too. The chain recombines TRBV27 with TRBJ2-7; D is uncertain. The CDR3 sequence is 12 residues long. The V and J ends lost 5 bases and 1 base respectively, with 6 bases between them. Germline values: CDR1 MNHEY, CDR2 SMNVEV (reference sequence). The CDR3 DNA reads as TGTGCCAGCAGTCCGGGTTCCTACGAGCAGTACTTC. This encodes CASSPGSYEQYF.

This clone was seen only a few times. The rearrangement joins TRBV7-2 to TRBJ2-7; TRBD2 aligns across 9 bases. This CDR3 has 19 amino acids. The V gene's germline CDR1 is SGHTA and CDR2 FQGNSA. Trimming took 5 bases from V and 5 from J; bases not matched to a gene: 22. The CDR3 nucleotides are TGTGCCAGCAGCACAATCCCCGGACTAGCGCCCAGAGACGGCCACGAGCAGTACTTC. Translation gives CASSTIPGLAPRDGHEQYF. The full variable domain, its missing parts supplied by reference TRBV7-2 and TRBJ2-7, is GAGVSQSPSNKVTEKGKDVELRCDPISGHTALYWYRQSLGQGLEFLIYFQGNSAPDKSGLPSDRFSAERTGGSVSTLTIQRTQQEDSAVYLCASSTIPGLAPRDGHEQYFGPGTRLTVT.

This chain connects TRBV14 to TRBJ2-1, with 8 bases that match TRBD2. Trimming took 2 bases from V and 8 from J; bases not matched to a gene: 5. CDR1 is SGHDN, CDR2 FVKESK, per germline. The CDR3 is 14 amino acids. CDR3 sequence: CASSQKREYHEQFF. The CDR3 nucleotides read TGTGCCAGCAGCCAAAAGCGGGAGTATCATGAGCAGTTCTTC.

This chain uses TRBV19 with TRBJ2-7, with TRBD1 matching over 12 bases. J gave up 3 bases and V 3 bases, and 3 bases lay outside the gene matches. The length of the CDR3 is 15 residues. Germline CDR1 reads LNHDA; CDR2 reads SQIVND (reference sequence). The CDR3 loop reads CASSIGTGGGYEQYF. The DNA for the CDR3 is TGTGCCAGTAGTATTGGGACAGGGGGCGGCTACGAGCAGTACTTC.

The chain couples TRBV6-5 to TRBJ1-4, with unresolved D. The germline V and J ends were trimmed by 2 bases and 7 bases, with 14 bases remaining between them. The germline gives CDR1 MNHEY, CDR2 SVGAGI. The CDR3 length is 15 residues. The CDR3: CASSYVRDFGEKLFF. DNA of the CDR3: TGTGCCAGCAGTTACGTCCGCGACTTCGGTGAAAAACTGTTTTTT.

This clone was observed a few times. The chain recombines TRBV28 with TRBJ1-4; 10 bases align to TRBD1. Germline CDR1 and CDR2: MDHEN and SYDVKM. CDR3 length: 15 amino acids. V was clipped by 6 bases and J by 6 bases; unmatched bases: 7. The CDR3 nucleotides read TGTGCCAGCAGCTCGATAGGACAGGGGGATGAAAAACTGTTTTTT. This codes for CASSSIGQGDEKLFF.

V gene TRBV30 combines with J gene TRBJ1-5; D remains ambiguous. The CDR3 is made up of 13 amino acids. V was clipped by 0 bases and J by 4 bases, with 7 bases between them. Per the germline V gene, CDR1 is GTSNPN and CDR2 is SVGIG (reference sequence). The CDR3 bases are TGTGCCTGGAGTGTAAACCGGAATCAGCCCCAGCATTTT. This sequence encodes CAWSVNRNQPQHF.

The chain joins TRBV7-6 to TRBJ1-1; D might be TRBD1 (6 bases). This CDR3 comprises 14 residues. V gave up 0 bases and J gave up 1 base, with 6 bases separating them. Per the germline V gene, CDR1 is SGHVS and CDR2 is FNYEAQ. The CDR3 region is CASSLAGGNTEAFF. The CDR3 DNA is TGTGCCAGCAGCTTAGCAGGGGGGAACACTGAAGCTTTCTTT.

This sequence joins TRBV9 and TRBJ2-7; D is undetermined. Germline V gene data show CDR1 as SGDLS and CDR2 as YYNGEE. The CDR3 sequence is 14 residues long. Trimming took off 0 bases at V and 5 bases at J, with 12 bases between the two ends. This CDR3 is CASSVGLVMDEQYF. For the CDR3, the DNA is TGTGCCAGCAGCGTAGGCCTAGTGATGGACGAGCAGTACTTC. The whole variable domain, remainder taken from reference TRBV9 and TRBJ2-7, is DSGVTQTPKHLITATGQRVTLRCSPRSGDLSVYWYQQSLDQGLQFLIQYYNGEERAKGNILERFSAQQFPDLHSELNLSSLELGDSALYFCASSVGLVMDEQYFGPGTRLTVT.

This sequence joins TRBV6-5 and TRBJ1-1; D may be TRBD1 (5 bases). Trimming removed 6 bases at V and 8 bases at J, with 13 bases between. CDR1 is MNHEY, CDR2 SVGAGI, per germline. The CDR3 runs to 12 residues. The CDR3 region is CASSDPGSEAFF. CDR3 DNA sequence: TGTGCCAGCAGCGACCCAGGGTCCGAAGCTTTCTTT.

This chain links TRBV28 with TRBJ2-4; 9 nucleotides line up with TRBD1. J was trimmed by 7 bases and V by 5 bases; bases with no gene match: 6. The germline CDR1 and CDR2 sequences are MDHEN and SYDVKM. The CDR3 runs 14 residues. CDR3 DNA: TGTGCCAGCAGTAAACAGGGGGCGCATAACATTCAGTACTTC. Translation: CASSKQGAHNIQYF.

This clone was seen only once. V and J are TRBV4-1 and TRBJ2-3, with TRBD1 identical over 10 bases. Trimming at V came to 0 bases and at J to 7 bases, leaving 4 bases not matched to a gene. Germline V gene lookup returns CDR1 MGHRA and CDR2 YSYEKL. This CDR3 contains 15 residues. The CDR3 sequence: CASSQEGQGRNTQYF. DNA of the CDR3: TGCGCCAGCAGCCAAGAGGGACAGGGGAGGAATACGCAGTATTTT.